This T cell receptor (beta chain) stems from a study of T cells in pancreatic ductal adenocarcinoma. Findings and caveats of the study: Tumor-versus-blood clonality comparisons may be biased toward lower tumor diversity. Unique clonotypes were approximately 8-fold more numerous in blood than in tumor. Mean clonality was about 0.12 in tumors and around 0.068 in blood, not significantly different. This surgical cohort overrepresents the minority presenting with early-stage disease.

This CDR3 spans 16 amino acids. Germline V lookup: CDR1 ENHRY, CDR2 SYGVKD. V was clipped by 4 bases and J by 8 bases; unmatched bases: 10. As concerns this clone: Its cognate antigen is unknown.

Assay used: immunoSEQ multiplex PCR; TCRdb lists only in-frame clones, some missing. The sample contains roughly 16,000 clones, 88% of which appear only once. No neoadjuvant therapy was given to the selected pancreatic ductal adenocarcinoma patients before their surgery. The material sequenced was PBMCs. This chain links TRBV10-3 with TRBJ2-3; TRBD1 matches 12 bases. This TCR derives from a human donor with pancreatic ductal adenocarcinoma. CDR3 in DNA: TGTGCCATCAGTGCACCGGGACAGGGGGCGCGTGGTACGCAGTATTTT. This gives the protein CAISAPGQGARGTQYF.